Below are 5 T cell receptor beta chains sequenced from a single sample in a study of T cell responses to AZD1222 COVID-19 vaccine. Clones were read by immunoSEQ multiplex PCR, and TCRdb kept only the in-frame ones, dropping some. The sample comprises approximately 210,000 clones, roughly nine tenths of which are singletons, and about 3.5% rests with the top ten. The sequences come from peripheral blood, collected 28 days after the second AZD1222 dose. These receptors originate from an adult who received the AZD1222 COVID-19 vaccine.

The chain links TRBV5-1 to TRBJ1-2; the D is unclear. The CDR3 covers 12 residues. Trimming removed 0 bases from V and 3 bases from J, with 3 bases in between. Germline-derived CDR1 and CDR2 are SGHRS and YFSETQ. DNA for the CDR3: TGCGCCAGCAGCTTGGGGGACTATGGCTACACCTTC. It specifies CASSLGDYGYTF.

The rearrangement uses TRBV4-1 and TRBJ1-4; D is possibly TRBD1 (5 bases). The V end lost 0 bases, the J end lost 6 bases, and 8 bases lay between the germline ends. The length of the CDR3 is 14 residues. Germline CDR1 reads MGHRA; CDR2 reads YSYEKL. The CDR3, as DNA: TGCGCCAGCAGCCAAGAGGGGGGAGATGAAAAACTGTTTTTT. Its protein is CASSQEGGDEKLFF.

The CDR3 sequence is CASSLVDEAFF. DNA of the CDR3: TGTGCCAGCAGCTTAGTTGATGAAGCTTTCTTT. J is TRBJ1-1 and V is TRBV7-2; D is ambiguous. V lost 1 base and J 7 bases, leaving 4 bases between the germline ends. The germline V gene has CDR1 SGHTA and CDR2 FQGNSA. This CDR3 contains 11 residues.

This clone was found a few times. The chain links TRBV13 to TRBJ2-7; 9 bases match TRBD2. J was trimmed by 2 bases and V by 3 bases; bases with no gene match: 5. The CDR3 is 15 amino acids. Germline CDR1 is PRHDT and CDR2 is FYEKMQ (reference sequence). CDR3 DNA sequence: TGTGCCAGCAGCTTGGCTAGCGGGGCTACCTACGAGCAGTACTTC. Translated: CASSLASGATYEQYF.

V usage is TRBV6-5 and J usage is TRBJ1-2; the match to TRBD1 covers 8 bases. Per the germline V gene, CDR1 is MNHEY and CDR2 is SVGAGI. The V segment lost 6 bases and the J segment 5 bases; nucleotides outside the gene matches: 8. The CDR3 is 14 amino acids. DNA of the CDR3: TGTGCCAGCAGAGTCCCCGGGACAGGTTATGGCTACACCTTC. Its protein product is CASRVPGTGYGYTF.